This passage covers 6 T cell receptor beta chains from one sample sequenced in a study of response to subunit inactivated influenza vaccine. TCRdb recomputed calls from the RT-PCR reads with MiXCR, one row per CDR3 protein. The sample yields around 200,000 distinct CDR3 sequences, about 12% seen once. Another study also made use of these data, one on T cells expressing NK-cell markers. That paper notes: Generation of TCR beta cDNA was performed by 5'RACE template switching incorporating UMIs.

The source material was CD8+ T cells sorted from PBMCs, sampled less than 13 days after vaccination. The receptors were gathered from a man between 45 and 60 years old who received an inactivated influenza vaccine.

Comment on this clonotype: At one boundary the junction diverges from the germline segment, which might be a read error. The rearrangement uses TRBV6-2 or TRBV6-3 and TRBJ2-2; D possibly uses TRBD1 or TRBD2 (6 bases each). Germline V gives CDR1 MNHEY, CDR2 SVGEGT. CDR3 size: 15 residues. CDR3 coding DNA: TGTGCCAGCAGTTACGGACAGCTCTACACCGGGGGGCTGTTTTTT. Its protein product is CASSYGQLYTGGLFF.

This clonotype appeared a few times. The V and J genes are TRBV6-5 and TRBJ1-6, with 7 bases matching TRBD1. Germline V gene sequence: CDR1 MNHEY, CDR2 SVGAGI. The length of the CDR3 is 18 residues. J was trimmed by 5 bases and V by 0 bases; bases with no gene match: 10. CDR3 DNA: TGTGCCAGCAGTTACTCGAATCCAAGGACAGGCCATAATTCACCCCTCCACTTT. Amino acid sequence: CASSYSNPRTGHNSPLHF.

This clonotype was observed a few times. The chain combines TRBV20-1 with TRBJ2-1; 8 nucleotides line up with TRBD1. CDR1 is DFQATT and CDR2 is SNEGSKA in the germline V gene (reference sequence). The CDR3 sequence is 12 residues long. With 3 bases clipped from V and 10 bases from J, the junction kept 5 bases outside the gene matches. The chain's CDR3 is CSARTRQGEQFF. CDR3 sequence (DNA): TGCAGTGCTAGGACCAGACAGGGGGAGCAGTTCTTC.

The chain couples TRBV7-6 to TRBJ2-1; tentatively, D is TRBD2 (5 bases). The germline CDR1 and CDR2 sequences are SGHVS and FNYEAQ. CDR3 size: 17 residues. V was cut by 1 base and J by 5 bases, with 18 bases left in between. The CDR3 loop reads CASSLVFIRGKNNEQFF. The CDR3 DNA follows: TGTGCCAGCAGCTTAGTTTTTATTCGGGGAAAAAACAATGAGCAGTTCTTC. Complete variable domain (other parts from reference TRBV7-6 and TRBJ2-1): GAGVSQSPRYKVTKRGQDVALRCDPISGHVSLYWYRQALGQGPEFLTYFNYEAQQDKSGLPNDRFSAERPEGSISTLTIQRTEQRDSAMYRCASSLVFIRGKNNEQFFGPGTRLTVL.

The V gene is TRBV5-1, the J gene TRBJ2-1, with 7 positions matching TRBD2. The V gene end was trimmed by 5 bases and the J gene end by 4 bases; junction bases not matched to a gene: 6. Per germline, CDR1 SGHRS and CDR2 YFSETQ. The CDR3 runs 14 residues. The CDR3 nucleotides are TGCGCCAGCAGGACTAGCTTCCTTTACAATGAGCAGTTCTTC. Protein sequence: CASRTSFLYNEQFF.

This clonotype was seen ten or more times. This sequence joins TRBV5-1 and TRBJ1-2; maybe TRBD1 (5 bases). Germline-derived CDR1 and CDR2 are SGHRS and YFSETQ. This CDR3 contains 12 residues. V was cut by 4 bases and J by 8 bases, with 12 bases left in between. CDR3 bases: TGCGCCAGCAGCCCGGACATTAGGGGCTACACCTTC. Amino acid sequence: CASSPDIRGYTF.